This TCR beta chain appears in the sequencing data of a study of post-analysis software for immune sequencing data. Study results and caveats: Patients used about 5 TRBV segments, including TRBV5-6, TRBV5-1 and TRBV20-1, more often than controls. A significant reduction in normalized Chao1 diversity was observed in multiple sclerosis patients versus controls.

Comments on this clonotype: Its target is unknown.

cDNA libraries of TCR beta carried unique molecular identifiers. In TCRdb, the PCR reads were re-called with MiXCR into one record per CDR3 protein. The sample lists around 440,000 distinct CDR3 sequences; 40% to 55% were seen once. The germline V gene has CDR1 MDHEN and CDR2 SYDVKM. Trimming cost V 3 bases and J 3 bases; bases outside gene matches: 10. CDR3 size: 16 residues. The material sequenced was blood. The TCR was taken from a girl aged 5 to 17 with multiple sclerosis. This chain links TRBV28 with TRBJ2-7, with 8 bases fitting TRBD1. The CDR3 sequence: CASSLPRRGTGYEQYF. DNA for the CDR3: TGTGCCAGCAGTTTGCCCCGCCGGGGGACAGGCTACGAGCAGTACTTC.